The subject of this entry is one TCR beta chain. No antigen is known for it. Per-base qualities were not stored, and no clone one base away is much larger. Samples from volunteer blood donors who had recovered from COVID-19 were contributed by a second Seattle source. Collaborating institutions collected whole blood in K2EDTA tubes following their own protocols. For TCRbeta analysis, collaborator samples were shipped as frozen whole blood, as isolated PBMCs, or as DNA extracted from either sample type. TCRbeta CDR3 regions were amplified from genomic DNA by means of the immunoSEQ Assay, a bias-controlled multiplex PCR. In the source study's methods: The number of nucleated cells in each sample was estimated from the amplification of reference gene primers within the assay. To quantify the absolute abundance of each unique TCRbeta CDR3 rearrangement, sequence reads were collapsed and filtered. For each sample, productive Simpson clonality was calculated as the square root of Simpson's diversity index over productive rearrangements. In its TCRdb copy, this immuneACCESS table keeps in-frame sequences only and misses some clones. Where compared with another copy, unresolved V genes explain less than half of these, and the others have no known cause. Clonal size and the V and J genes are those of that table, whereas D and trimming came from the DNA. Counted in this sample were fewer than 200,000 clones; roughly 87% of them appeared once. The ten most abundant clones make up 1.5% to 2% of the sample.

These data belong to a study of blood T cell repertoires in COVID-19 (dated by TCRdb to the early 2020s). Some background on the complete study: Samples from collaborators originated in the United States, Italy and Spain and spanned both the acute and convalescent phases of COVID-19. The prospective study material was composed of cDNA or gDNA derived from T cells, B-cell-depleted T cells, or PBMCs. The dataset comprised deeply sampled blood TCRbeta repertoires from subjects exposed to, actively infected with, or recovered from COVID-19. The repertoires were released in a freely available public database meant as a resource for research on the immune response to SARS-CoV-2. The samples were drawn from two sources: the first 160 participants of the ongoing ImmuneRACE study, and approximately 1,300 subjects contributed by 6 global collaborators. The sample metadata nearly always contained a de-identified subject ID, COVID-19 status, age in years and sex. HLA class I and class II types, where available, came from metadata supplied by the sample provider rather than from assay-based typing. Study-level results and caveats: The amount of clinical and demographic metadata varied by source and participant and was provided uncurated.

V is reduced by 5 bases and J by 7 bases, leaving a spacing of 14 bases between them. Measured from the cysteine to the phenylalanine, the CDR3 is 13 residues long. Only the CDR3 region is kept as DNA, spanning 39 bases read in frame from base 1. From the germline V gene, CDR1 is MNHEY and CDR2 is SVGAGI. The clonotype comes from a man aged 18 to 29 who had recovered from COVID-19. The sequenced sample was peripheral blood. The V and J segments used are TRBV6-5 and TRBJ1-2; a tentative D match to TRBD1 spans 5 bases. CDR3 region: CASSPLEGAGYTF. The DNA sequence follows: TGTGCCAGCAGTCCACTCGAAGGGGCTGGCTACACCTTC.